This T cell receptor (beta chain) was sequenced during a study of T cells after yellow fever vaccination. Study results and limitations: One caveat is that FACS-sorted repertoires could contain abundant clonotypes contaminating from the bulk population. The booster saw the reappearance of most primary-vaccination clones (96% CD4, about 90% CD8). The CD4 compartment and the CD8 compartment contained a small share of clonotypes in common.

This clonotype appeared many times. What it recognizes is unknown. Germline lookup yields CDR1 SEHNR and CDR2 FQNEAQ (reference sequence). CDR3 length: 16 amino acids. V shed 5 bases and J 0 bases; nucleotides not matched to a gene: 1. Each CDR3 protein gets one entry after TCRdb re-called the 5' RACE reads with MiXCR. The sample holds over 300,000 distinct CDR3 sequences; approximately 4% are singletons and the top ten take 20% to 25%. The sample was PBMCs, taken 5 days after the yellow fever booster vaccination. This TCR came from a young man who received the YFV17D yellow fever vaccine. This sequence joins TRBV7-9 and TRBJ2-2, with 12 positions matching TRBD2. The CDR3 coding sequence is TGTGCCAGCAGCCCTAGCGGGGGGGCGAACACCGGGGAGCTGTTTTTT. This sequence encodes CASSPSGGANTGELFF.